This T cell receptor (beta chain) was sequenced in a study of shared clonotypes between healthy human individuals. About the study: Each donor's CD8 memory used one plate, CD8 naive two, each CD4 subset three.

As concerns this clone: No antigen is known for it.

The table came from immunoSEQ multiplex PCR; TCRdb's copy has only in-frame clones and leaves some out. The sample has approximately 2.4 million clones, approximately 94% seen once. The V gene's germline CDR1 is GTSNPN and CDR2 SVGIG (reference sequence). Trimming left V 2 bases short and J 4 bases short, with 14 bases between. The CDR3 length is 14 residues. Findings of the study overall: In general, naive subsets displayed greater estimated richness than memory subsets did. When compared with the clonotypes that were shared by all four sorted-subset donors, the non-shared clonotypes turned out to have lower generation probabilities.

The sequence was collected from a man younger than 30 in good health. The source material was naive CD4+ T cells sorted from blood. Subset meaning: CD45RA+ positively selected. V usage is TRBV30 and J usage is TRBJ2-5, with D possibly matching TRBD2 (6 bases). The DNA of the CDR3 is TGTGCCTGGAGTATGGGACTGGGGGTAGAGACCCAGTACTTC. Translated, it gives CAWSMGLGVETQYF.